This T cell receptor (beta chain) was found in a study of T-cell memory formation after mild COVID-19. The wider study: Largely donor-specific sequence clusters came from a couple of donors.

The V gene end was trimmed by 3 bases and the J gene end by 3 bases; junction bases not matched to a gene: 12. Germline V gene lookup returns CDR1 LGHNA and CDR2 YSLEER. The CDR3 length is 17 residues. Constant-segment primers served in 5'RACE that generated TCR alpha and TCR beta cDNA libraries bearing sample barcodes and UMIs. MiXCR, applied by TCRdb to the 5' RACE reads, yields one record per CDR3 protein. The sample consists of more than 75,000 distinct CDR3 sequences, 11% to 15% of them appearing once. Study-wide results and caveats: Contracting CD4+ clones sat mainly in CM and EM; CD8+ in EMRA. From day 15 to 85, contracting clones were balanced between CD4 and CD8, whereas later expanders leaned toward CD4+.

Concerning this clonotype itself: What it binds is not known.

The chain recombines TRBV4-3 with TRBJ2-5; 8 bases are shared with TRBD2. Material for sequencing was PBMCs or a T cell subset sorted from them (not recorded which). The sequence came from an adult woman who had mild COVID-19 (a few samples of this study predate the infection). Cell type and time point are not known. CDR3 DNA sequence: TGCGCCAGCAGCCACCTATTCGCTAGCGGGCCCGAAGAGACCCAGTACTTC. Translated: CASSHLFASGPEETQYF.